This passage covers 28 T cell receptor beta chains from one sample sequenced in a study of blood T cell repertoires in COVID-19. Assay: immunoSEQ multiplex PCR; the TCRdb copy retains only in-frame clones and omits some. This sample has about 39,000 clones, with roughly 80% found just once. The specimen was peripheral blood. The receptor source for this set is a man aged 60 to 75 in a cohort sampled during active COVID-19.

The V call is TRBV5-1, the J call TRBJ1-3; 7 nucleotides match TRBD1. CDR3 length: 14 amino acids. V lost 0 bases to trimming and J lost 6 bases; unmatched junction nucleotides: 3. Germline CDR1 reads SGHRS; CDR2 reads YFSETQ. The CDR3 DNA reads as TGCGCCAGCAGCTTGGGAGGGGGCGAAAACACCATATATTTT. As protein: CASSLGGGENTIYF. Full variable domain (remainder filled in from reference TRBV5-1 and TRBJ1-3): KAGVTQTPRYLIKTRGQQVTLSCSPISGHRSVSWYQQTPGQGLQFLFEYFSETQRNKGNFPGRFSGRQFSNSRSEMNVSTLELGDSALYLCASSLGGGENTIYFGEGSWLTVV.

The chain is built from TRBV7-9 and TRBJ2-3, with 8 bases that match TRBD2. V lost 3 bases, J lost 5 bases, and 4 bases stayed unmatched. The CDR3 covers 14 residues. Germline CDR1 reads SEHNR; CDR2 reads FQNEAQ (reference sequence). The CDR3: CASSLSSGGDTQYF. CDR3 coding DNA: TGTGCCAGCAGCTTGTCCAGCGGGGGAGATACGCAGTATTTT.

The chain employs TRBV7-9 and TRBJ1-1, with 8 bases matching TRBD1. The germline V gene has CDR1 SEHNR and CDR2 FQNEAQ (reference sequence). The CDR3 loop spans 12 amino acids. V shed 5 bases and J 7 bases; nucleotides not matched to a gene: 3. CDR3 sequence reads: CASSLDRGEAFF. The CDR3, as DNA: TGTGCCAGCAGCCTCGACAGGGGTGAAGCTTTCTTT.

This clone was counted only a few times. The gene calls are TRBV19 and TRBJ1-1; no clear D gene. Trimming took 6 bases from V and 3 from J, leaving 8 bases between them. The V gene's germline CDR1 is LNHDA and CDR2 SQIVND (reference sequence). The CDR3 totals 12 residues. CDR3 bases: TGTGCCAGTAGCGGGGATTACACTGAAGCTTTCTTT. This encodes CASSGDYTEAFF. The full variable domain, completed using reference TRBV19 and TRBJ1-1, is DGGITQSPKYLFRKEGQNVTLSCEQNLNHDAMYWYRQDPGQGLRLIYYSQIVNDFQKGDIAEGYSVSREKKESFPLTVTSAQKNPTAFYLCASSGDYTEAFFGQGTRLTVV.

This clone has only a few counts. The gene calls are TRBV7-9 and TRBJ2-2; D ambiguous. Germline CDR1 and CDR2: SEHNR and FQNEAQ (reference sequence). CDR3 size: 16 residues. Trimming pared 5 bases from V and 3 bases from J, leaving 16 bases between. This CDR3 reads CASSTRHSSDTGELFF. The CDR3, as DNA: TGTGCCAGCAGCACCCGACACAGCTCGGACACCGGGGAGCTGTTTTTT.

The rearrangement joins TRBV7-2 to TRBJ2-1, with 8 bases that match TRBD1. The V and J ends lost 5 bases and 8 bases, in that order; junction bases with no gene match: 5. CDR1 and CDR2 from the germline V gene are SGHTA and FQGNSA. The CDR3 is 13 residues long. CDR3 protein: CASSLDRGYEQFF. DNA of the CDR3: TGTGCCAGCAGCCTAGACAGGGGCTATGAGCAGTTCTTC.

The chain joins TRBV5-1 to TRBJ1-2; 10 positions agree with TRBD1. From germline, CDR1 is SGHRS and CDR2 YFSETQ. This CDR3 is 13 amino acids long. The V and J ends lost 2 bases and 8 bases, in that order; junction bases with no gene match: 3. The CDR3 DNA follows: TGCGCCAGCAGCTTCGGACAGGGGGAAGGCTACACCTTC. Amino acid sequence: CASSFGQGEGYTF.

Only one count was recorded for this clone. This chain uses TRBV4-3 with TRBJ2-1; tentatively, D is TRBD1 (6 bases). This CDR3 has 16 residues. Germline loops: CDR1 LGHNA, CDR2 YSLEER. Trimming pared 0 bases from V and 8 bases from J, leaving 17 bases between. The CDR3 region has the DNA TGCGCCAGCAGCCAAGACCGACAGGTCGAGGGGGATGAGCAGTTCTTC. Amino acid sequence: CASSQDRQVEGDEQFF.

This chain uses TRBV13 with TRBJ2-7, with 10 bases fitting TRBD2. The CDR3 length is 15 residues. With V trimmed by 4 bases and J by 6 bases, 9 bases remained unmatched. Germline V gives CDR1 PRHDT, CDR2 FYEKMQ (reference sequence). The DNA of the CDR3 is TGTGCCAGCAGCTCAAACAGCGGGGGGGCCGGCGAGCAGTACTTC. Translation: CASSSNSGGAGEQYF.

J is TRBJ1-2 and V is TRBV28; D is ambiguous. The germline CDR1 and CDR2 sequences are MDHEN and SYDVKM. The CDR3 runs to 12 residues. The V gene lost 4 bases and the J gene lost 0 bases, with 3 bases spanning the gap. In nucleotides, the CDR3 is TGTGCCAGCAGTTCCTCTAACTATGGCTACACCTTC. Its translation is CASSSSNYGYTF.

V and J are TRBV7-8 and TRBJ2-7, with 7 bases that match TRBD1. V gave up 4 bases and J gave up 2 bases; unmatched junction bases: 8. The CDR3 has 15 residues. The germline gives CDR1 SGHVS, CDR2 FQNEAQ. As DNA, the CDR3 is TGTGCCAGCAGCTCGAACGGACAGGAGACCTACGAGCAGTACTTC. This sequence encodes CASSSNGQETYEQYF. The complete variable domain, with remaining parts taken from reference TRBV7-8 and TRBJ2-7, reads GAGVSQSPRYKVAKRGQDVALRCDPISGHVSLFWYQQALGQGPEFLTYFQNEAQLDKSGLPSDRFFAERPEGSVSTLKIQRTQQEDSAVYLCASSSNGQETYEQYFGPGTRLTVT.

This chain connects TRBV9 to TRBJ1-2, with 11 bases fitting TRBD1. The CDR3 spans 17 residues. With V trimmed by 0 bases and J by 8 bases, 12 bases remained unmatched. The germline V gene has CDR1 SGDLS and CDR2 YYNGEE. In nucleotides, the CDR3 is TGTGCCAGCAGCGTAGATGGACAGGGGGCGCTCCGATGGGGCTACACCTTC. This translates into CASSVDGQGALRWGYTF.

This sequence joins TRBV18 and TRBJ2-6; a weak D match, TRBD1 (5 bases). Germline CDR1 is KGHSH and CDR2 is LQKENI. This CDR3 region has 16 residues. V was pared by 2 bases and J by 2 bases, with 10 bases between. The CDR3 DNA sequence: TGTGCCAGCTCACCAATAGGGGCGGCTGGGGCCAACGTCCTGACTTTC. Its translation: CASSPIGAAGANVLTF.

This clone occurred once. This chain connects TRBV2 to TRBJ1-5, with D unresolved. The length of the CDR3 is 12 residues. Germline V CDR1 and CDR2: SNHLY, FYNNEI. The V and J ends lost 7 bases and 6 bases respectively, with 10 bases between them. The DNA of the CDR3 is TGTGCCAGCAATGAGAGGTTTCAGCCCCAGCATTTT. Translated, it gives CASNERFQPQHF.

The chain links TRBV19 to TRBJ1-4; 7 nucleotides match TRBD1. The CDR3 consists of 16 residues. Per germline, CDR1 LNHDA and CDR2 SQIVND (reference sequence). V shed 4 bases and J 3 bases; nucleotides not matched to a gene: 8. The CDR3 sequence is CASSTPGQLANEKLFF. CDR3 sequence (DNA): TGTGCCAGTAGTACCCCGGGACAGCTCGCTAATGAAAAACTGTTTTTT.

The V call is TRBV7-9, the J call TRBJ2-1, with 9 bases identical to TRBD2. This CDR3 contains 13 residues. Germline V gene lookup returns CDR1 SEHNR and CDR2 FQNEAQ (reference sequence). V lost 5 bases and J lost 13; bases outside the gene matches: 9. This chain's CDR3 is CASSPERTSVQFF. CDR3 nucleotides: TGTGCCAGCAGCCCTGAAAGGACTAGCGTACAGTTCTTC.

The chain is built from TRBV6-5 and TRBJ1-3; 7 nucleotides agree with TRBD1. The ends lost 6 bases at V and 10 bases at J; junction bases unmatched: 3. The germline V gene has CDR1 MNHEY and CDR2 SVGAGI. The CDR3 length is 11 residues. The CDR3 spells CASSDRVTIYF. For the CDR3, the DNA is TGTGCCAGCAGCGACAGGGTAACCATATATTTT.

J is TRBJ2-1 and V is TRBV11-2, with 12 bases fitting TRBD2. The germline gives CDR1 SGHAT, CDR2 FQNNGV. The CDR3 spans 16 residues. The V and J ends lost 3 bases and 4 bases, in that order; junction bases with no gene match: 4. The CDR3 protein is CASSFRLAGDYNEQFF. CDR3 in DNA: TGTGCCAGCAGCTTTAGACTAGCGGGAGATTACAATGAGCAGTTCTTC.

The rearrangement uses TRBV24-1 and TRBJ2-3, with 7 nucleotides matching TRBD2. Trimming at V came to 7 bases and at J to 2 bases, leaving 11 bases not matched to a gene. The CDR3 extends over 16 amino acids. CDR1 KGHDR and CDR2 SFDVKD come from the germline V gene. CDR3 loop: CATSSGRAGVTDTQYF. The CDR3 region has the DNA TGTGCCACCAGCTCCGGGCGGGCGGGAGTCACAGATACGCAGTATTTT.

The V gene is TRBV6-2 or TRBV6-3, the J gene TRBJ1-5; D is uncertain. Per germline, CDR1 MNHEY and CDR2 SVGEGT. The CDR3 is made up of 15 amino acids. V lost 4 bases, J lost 3 bases, and 13 bases lay in between. The CDR3 DNA sequence: TGTGCCAGCAGTTCGCCCAGAACCTCCAATCAGCCCCAGCATTTT. Protein product: CASSSPRTSNQPQHF.

The chain employs TRBV6-2 or TRBV6-3 and TRBJ2-1; 7 nucleotides align to TRBD2. The CDR3 spans 15 residues. Germline V CDR1 and CDR2: MNHEY, SVGEGT. The junction had 4 bases not matched to a gene; V was cut back by 5 bases and J by 0 bases. CDR3 sequence (DNA): TGTGCCAGCAGTGGGGGGGAACCCTCCTACAATGAGCAGTTCTTC. Translating it yields CASSGGEPSYNEQFF.

This chain links TRBV9 with TRBJ1-1; 9 bases map to TRBD1. In germline, CDR1 is SGDLS, CDR2 YYNGEE. This CDR3 comprises 13 residues. The ends lost 6 bases at V and 3 bases at J; junction bases unmatched: 3. CDR3: CASNRDRDTEAFF. DNA for the CDR3: TGTGCCAGCAACCGGGACAGGGACACTGAAGCTTTCTTT. The whole variable domain, filled in from reference TRBV9 and TRBJ1-1, reads DSGVTQTPKHLITATGQRVTLRCSPRSGDLSVYWYQQSLDQGLQFLIQYYNGEERAKGNILERFSAQQFPDLHSELNLSSLELGDSALYFCASNRDRDTEAFFGQGTRLTVV.

The V and J genes are TRBV7-6 and TRBJ2-3, with no clear D. The germline gives CDR1 SGHVS, CDR2 FNYEAQ. There are 13 residues in the CDR3. V lost 3 bases and J 4 bases, leaving 8 bases between the germline ends. Here the CDR3 reads CASSFLGSDTQYF. The CDR3 DNA reads as TGTGCCAGCAGCTTTCTAGGCTCAGATACGCAGTATTTT.

The count of this clone is one. V is TRBV7-2 and J is TRBJ1-2, with D possibly TRBD1 on 5 matching bases. The CDR3 contains 12 residues. Trimming shortened V by 8 bases and J by 8 bases, and 15 bases separated the two germline ends. Germline V CDR1 and CDR2: SGHTA, FQGNSA. In DNA form, the CDR3 reads TGTGCCAGCCTGTCGGGGGTGAGCGGCTACACCTTC. This encodes CASLSGVSGYTF.

This clone was seen more than once but under ten times. The chain combines TRBV9 with TRBJ1-6, with TRBD1 identical over 9 bases. Unmatched junction bases numbered 8, after V lost 3 bases and J lost 10 bases. Germline-derived CDR1 and CDR2 are SGDLS and YYNGEE. This CDR3 is 15 amino acids long. CDR3 protein: CASSDSTGGHSPLHF. DNA of the CDR3: TGTGCCAGCAGCGACTCGACAGGGGGTCACTCACCCCTCCACTTT.

The chain uses TRBV19 and TRBJ2-2; D gene unclear. CDR1 is LNHDA and CDR2 is SQIVND in the germline V gene (reference sequence). V lost 7 bases to trimming and J lost 2 bases, with 14 bases between them. The CDR3 is 15 residues long. The CDR3 protein is CASTQFSVNTGELFF. CDR3 DNA sequence: TGTGCCAGTACGCAGTTCTCCGTAAACACCGGGGAGCTGTTTTTT.

In this sample, this clone turned up a few times. The chain has TRBV6-5 and TRBJ1-6; 8 bases are a match to TRBD1. The length of the CDR3 is 14 residues. J was trimmed by 9 bases and V by 4 bases; bases with no gene match: 5. Germline V gene lookup returns CDR1 MNHEY and CDR2 SVGAGI. The CDR3 loop reads CASSSSGGVSPLHF. CDR3 DNA: TGTGCCAGCAGTTCCTCAGGGGGCGTTTCACCCCTCCACTTT.

The chain uses TRBV14 and TRBJ1-2; no firm D call. The germline V and J ends were trimmed by 0 bases and 7 bases, with 12 bases remaining between them. The CDR3 is 14 residues long. Germline V gene lookup returns CDR1 SGHDN and CDR2 FVKESK. CDR3 protein: CASSQDFKGGGYTF. The DNA of the CDR3 is TGTGCCAGCAGCCAAGATTTTAAGGGAGGTGGCTACACCTTC.